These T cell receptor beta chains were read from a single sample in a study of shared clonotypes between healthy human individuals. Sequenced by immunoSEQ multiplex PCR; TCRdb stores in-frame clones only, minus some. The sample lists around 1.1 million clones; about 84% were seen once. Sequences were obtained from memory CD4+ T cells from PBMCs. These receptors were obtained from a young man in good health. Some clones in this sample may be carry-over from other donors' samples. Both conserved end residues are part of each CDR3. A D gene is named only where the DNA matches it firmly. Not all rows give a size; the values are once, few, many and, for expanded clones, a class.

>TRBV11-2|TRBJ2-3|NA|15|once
CASSLGQVFTDTQYF
TGTGCCAGCAGCTTAGGACAGGTCTTCACAGATACGCAGTATTTT
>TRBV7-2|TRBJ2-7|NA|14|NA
CASSLGGASYEQYF
TGTGCCAGCAGCTTAGGGGGGGCCTCCTACGAGCAGTACTTC
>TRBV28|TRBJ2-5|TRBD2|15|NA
CASSPGTSHQETQYF
TGTGCCAGCAGTCCCGGGACTAGCCACCAAGAGACCCAGTACTTC
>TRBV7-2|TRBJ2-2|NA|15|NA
CASSLPGLNTGELFF
TGTGCCAGCAGCCTGCCGGGACTGAACACCGGGGAGCTGTTTTTT
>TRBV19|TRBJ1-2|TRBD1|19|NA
CASSKPPGQGAASNYGYTF
TGTGCCAGTAGTAAACCTCCGGGACAGGGGGCGGCTTCTAACTATGGCTACACCTTC
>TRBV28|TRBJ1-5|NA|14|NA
CASSSPAGIQPQHF
TGTGCCAGCAGCTCCCCAGCGGGTATACAGCCCCAGCATTTT
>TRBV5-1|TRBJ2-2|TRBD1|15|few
CASSAGPGGAGELFF
TGCGCCAGCAGCGCCGGCCCAGGGGGAGCCGGGGAGCTGTTTTTT
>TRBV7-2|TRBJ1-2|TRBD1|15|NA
CASSLEGTGSYGYTF
TGTGCCAGCAGCTTAGAGGGGACAGGGAGCTATGGCTACACCTTC
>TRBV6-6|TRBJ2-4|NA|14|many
CASSGDRAKNIQYF
TGTGCCAGCAGCGGAGACAGGGCCAAAAACATTCAGTACTTC
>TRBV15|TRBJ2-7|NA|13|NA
CATSRDWTYEQYF
TGTGCCACCAGCAGAGATTGGACATACGAGCAGTACTTC
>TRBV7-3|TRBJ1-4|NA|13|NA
CASSILQGGKLFF
TGTGCCAGCAGCATTTTACAGGGAGGAAAACTGTTTTTT
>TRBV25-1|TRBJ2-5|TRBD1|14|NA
CASSPDRGEETQYF
TGTGCCAGCAGTCCGGACAGGGGAGAAGAGACCCAGTACTTC
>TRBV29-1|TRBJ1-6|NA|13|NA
CSVGDRWDSPLHF
TGCAGCGTCGGCGACAGATGGGATTCACCCCTCCACTTT
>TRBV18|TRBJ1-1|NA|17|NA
CASSPLREGGMNTEAFF
TGTGCCAGCTCACCACTACGAGAGGGGGGCATGAACACTGAAGCTTTCTTT
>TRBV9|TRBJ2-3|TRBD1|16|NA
CASSVPGTGPTDTQYF
TGTGCCAGCAGCGTCCCCGGGACAGGCCCCACAGATACGCAGTATTTT
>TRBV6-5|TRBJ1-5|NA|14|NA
CASSTGLGNQPQHF
TGTGCCAGCAGCACAGGGCTCGGCAATCAGCCCCAGCATTTT
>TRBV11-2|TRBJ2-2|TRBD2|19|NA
CASSLAPRLAERNTGELFF
TGTGCCAGCAGCTTAGCGCCCCGACTAGCGGAAAGAAACACCGGGGAGCTGTTTTTT
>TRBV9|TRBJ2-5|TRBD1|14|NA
CASSVRGQRETQYF
TGTGCCAGCAGCGTAAGGGGACAGAGAGAGACCCAGTACTTC
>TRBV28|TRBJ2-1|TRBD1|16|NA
CASRGSDRIYRNEQFF
TGTGCCAGCAGGGGCTCGGACAGGATCTACAGGAATGAGCAGTTCTTC
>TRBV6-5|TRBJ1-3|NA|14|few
CASSPRAGINTIYF
TGTGCCAGCTCCCCTAGGGCAGGGATCAACACCATATATTTT
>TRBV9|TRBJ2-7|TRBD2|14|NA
CASSVGGRAYEQYF
TGTGCCAGCAGCGTAGGCGGGAGGGCCTACGAGCAGTACTTC
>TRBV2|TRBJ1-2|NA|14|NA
CASSERQASYGYTF
TGTGCCAGCAGTGAACGACAAGCTAGCTATGGCTACACCTTC
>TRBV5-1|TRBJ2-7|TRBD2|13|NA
CASRAAGGDEQYF
TGCGCCAGCAGGGCGGCGGGAGGGGACGAGCAGTACTTC
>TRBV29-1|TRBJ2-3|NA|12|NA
CSVAVSTDTQYF
TGCAGCGTTGCCGTAAGCACAGATACGCAGTATTTT
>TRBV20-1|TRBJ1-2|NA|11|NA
CSAPTGGGYTF
TGCAGTGCTCCGACCGGGGGTGGCTACACCTTC
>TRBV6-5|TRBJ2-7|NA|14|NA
CASSPFRDSYEQYF
TGTGCCAGCAGTCCTTTCAGGGATTCCTACGAGCAGTACTTC
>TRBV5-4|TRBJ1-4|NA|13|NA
CASSSGQNEKLFF
TGTGCCAGCAGCTCCGGACAGAATGAAAAACTGTTTTTT
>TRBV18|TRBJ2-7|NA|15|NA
CASSPTDSFDYEQYF
TGTGCCAGCTCACCTACCGACTCCTTCGACTACGAGCAGTACTTC
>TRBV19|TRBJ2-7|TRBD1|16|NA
CASSPTGGSFRTKQYF
TGTGCCAGTAGTCCCACAGGGGGATCCTTCCGTACGAAGCAGTACTTC
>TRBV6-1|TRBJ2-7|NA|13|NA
CASSMNAGYEQYF
TGTGCCAGCAGTATGAACGCAGGGTACGAGCAGTACTTC
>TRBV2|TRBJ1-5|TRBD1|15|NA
CASSRDRAGNQPQHF
TGTGCCAGCAGTCGGGACAGGGCAGGGAATCAGCCCCAGCATTTT
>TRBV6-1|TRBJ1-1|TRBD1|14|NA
CASRDQGGNTEAFF
TGTGCCAGCAGAGATCAGGGGGGGAACACTGAAGCTTTCTTT
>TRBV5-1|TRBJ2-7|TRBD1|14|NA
CASSYGQASYEQYF
TGCGCCAGCAGTTATGGACAGGCCTCCTACGAGCAGTACTTC
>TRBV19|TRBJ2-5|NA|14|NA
CASTDGLQGGTQYF
TGTGCCAGTACCGATGGGTTGCAGGGGGGGACCCAGTACTTC
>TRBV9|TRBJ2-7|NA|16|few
CASSPYERGGWDEQYF
TGTGCCAGCAGCCCCTACGAGAGGGGGGGATGGGACGAGCAGTACTTC
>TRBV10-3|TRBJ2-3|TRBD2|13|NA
CAIRGEGRDTQYF
TGTGCCATCCGGGGGGAGGGAAGAGATACGCAGTATTTT
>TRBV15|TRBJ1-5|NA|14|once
CATSRERSGGPQHF
TGTGCCACCAGCAGAGAGCGGTCCGGTGGGCCCCAGCATTTT